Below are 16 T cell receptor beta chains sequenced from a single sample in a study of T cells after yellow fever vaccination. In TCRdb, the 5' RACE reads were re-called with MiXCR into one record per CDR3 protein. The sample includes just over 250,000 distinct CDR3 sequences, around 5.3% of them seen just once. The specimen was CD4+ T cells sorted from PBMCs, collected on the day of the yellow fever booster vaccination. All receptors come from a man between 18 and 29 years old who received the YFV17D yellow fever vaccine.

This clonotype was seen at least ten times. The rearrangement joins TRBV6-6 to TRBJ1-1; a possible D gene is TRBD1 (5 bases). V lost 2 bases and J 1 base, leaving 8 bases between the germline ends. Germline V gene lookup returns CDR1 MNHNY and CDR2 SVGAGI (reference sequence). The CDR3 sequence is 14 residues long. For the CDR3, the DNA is TGTGCCAGCAGTTACCAGGGTGGGAACACTGAAGCTTTCTTT. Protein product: CASSYQGGNTEAFF.

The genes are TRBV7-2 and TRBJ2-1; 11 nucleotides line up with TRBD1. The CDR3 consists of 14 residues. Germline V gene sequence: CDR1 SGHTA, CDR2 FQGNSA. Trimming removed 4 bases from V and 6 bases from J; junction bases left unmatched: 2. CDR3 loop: CASSWGQGGNEQFF. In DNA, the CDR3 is TGTGCCAGCAGCTGGGGACAGGGGGGCAATGAGCAGTTCTTC.

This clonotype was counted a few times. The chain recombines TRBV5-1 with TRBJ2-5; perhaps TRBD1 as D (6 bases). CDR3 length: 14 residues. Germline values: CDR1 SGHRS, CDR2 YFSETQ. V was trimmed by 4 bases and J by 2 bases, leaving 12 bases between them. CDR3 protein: CASSPGTHQETQYF. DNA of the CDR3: TGCGCCAGCAGCCCCGGGACACATCAAGAGACCCAGTACTTC.

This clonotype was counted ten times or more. The chain's CDR3 is CACQRTEAFF. Written as DNA, the CDR3 is TGTGCCTGTCAGAGGACTGAAGCTTTCTTT. The chain recombines TRBV30 with TRBJ1-1; D is ambiguous. This CDR3 has 10 amino acids. In germline, CDR1 is GTSNPN, CDR2 SVGIG (reference sequence). Trimming pared 6 bases from V and 5 bases from J, leaving 7 bases between.

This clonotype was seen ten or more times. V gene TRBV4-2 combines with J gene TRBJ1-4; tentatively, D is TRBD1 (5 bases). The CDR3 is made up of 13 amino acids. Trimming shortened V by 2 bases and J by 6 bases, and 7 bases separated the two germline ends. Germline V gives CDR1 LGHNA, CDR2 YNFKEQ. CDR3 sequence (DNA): TGTGCCAGCAGCCAACTGGGGGATGAAAAACTGTTTTTT. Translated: CASSQLGDEKLFF.

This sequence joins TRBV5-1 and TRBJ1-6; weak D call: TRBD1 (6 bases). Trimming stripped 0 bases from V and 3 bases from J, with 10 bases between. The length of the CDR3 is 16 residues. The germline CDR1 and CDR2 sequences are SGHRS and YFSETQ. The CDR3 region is CASSLGETGYNSPLHF. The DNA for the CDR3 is TGCGCCAGCAGCTTGGGAGAGACAGGCTATAATTCACCCCTCCACTTT. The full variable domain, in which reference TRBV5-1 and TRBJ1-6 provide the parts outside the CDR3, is KAGVTQTPRYLIKTRGQQVTLSCSPISGHRSVSWYQQTPGQGLQFLFEYFSETQRNKGNFPGRFSGRQFSNSRSEMNVSTLELGDSALYLCASSLGETGYNSPLHFGNGTRLTVT.

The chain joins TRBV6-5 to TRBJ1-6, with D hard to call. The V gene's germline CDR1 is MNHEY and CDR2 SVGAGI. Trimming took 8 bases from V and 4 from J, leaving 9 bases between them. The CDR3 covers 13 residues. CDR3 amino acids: CASQKLYNSPLHF. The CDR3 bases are TGTGCCAGCCAGAAGTTATATAATTCACCCCTCCACTTT.

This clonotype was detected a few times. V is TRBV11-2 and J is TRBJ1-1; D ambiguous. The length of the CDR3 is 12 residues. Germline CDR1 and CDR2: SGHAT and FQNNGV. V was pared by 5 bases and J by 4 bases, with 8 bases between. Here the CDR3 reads CASSGRRTEAFF. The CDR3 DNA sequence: TGTGCCAGCAGCGGGCGACGCACTGAAGCTTTCTTT.

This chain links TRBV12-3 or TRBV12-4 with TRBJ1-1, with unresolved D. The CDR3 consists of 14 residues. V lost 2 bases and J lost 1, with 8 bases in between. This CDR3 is CASSLTVGNTEAFF. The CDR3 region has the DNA TGTGCCAGCAGTTTAACGGTTGGGAACACTGAAGCTTTCTTT.

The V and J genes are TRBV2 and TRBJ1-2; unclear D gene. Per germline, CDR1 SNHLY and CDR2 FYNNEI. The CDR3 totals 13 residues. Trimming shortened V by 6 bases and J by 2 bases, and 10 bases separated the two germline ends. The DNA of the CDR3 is TGTGCCAGCAGGGGAACAGAGAACTATGGCTACACCTTC. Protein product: CASRGTENYGYTF.

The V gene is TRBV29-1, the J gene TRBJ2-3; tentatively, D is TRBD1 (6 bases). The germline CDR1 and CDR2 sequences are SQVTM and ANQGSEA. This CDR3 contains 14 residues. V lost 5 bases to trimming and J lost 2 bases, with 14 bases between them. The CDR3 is CSVSRGWDTDTQYF. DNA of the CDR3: TGCAGCGTTTCTAGGGGGTGGGACACAGATACGCAGTATTTT.

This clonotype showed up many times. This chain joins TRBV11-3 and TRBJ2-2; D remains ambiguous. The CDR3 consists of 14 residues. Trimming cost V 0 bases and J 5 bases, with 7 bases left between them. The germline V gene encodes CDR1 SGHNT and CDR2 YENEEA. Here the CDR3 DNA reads TGTGCCAGCAGCTTAGATCCAAAGACCGGGGAGCTGTTTTTT. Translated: CASSLDPKTGELFF.

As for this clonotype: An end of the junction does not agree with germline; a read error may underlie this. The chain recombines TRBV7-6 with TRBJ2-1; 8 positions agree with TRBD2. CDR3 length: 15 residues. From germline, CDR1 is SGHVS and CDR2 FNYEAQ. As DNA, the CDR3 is TGTGCCAGCAGCCTAGCGCAGGGCGGGAGGAATGAGCAGTTCTTC. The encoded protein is CASSLAQGGRNEQFF.

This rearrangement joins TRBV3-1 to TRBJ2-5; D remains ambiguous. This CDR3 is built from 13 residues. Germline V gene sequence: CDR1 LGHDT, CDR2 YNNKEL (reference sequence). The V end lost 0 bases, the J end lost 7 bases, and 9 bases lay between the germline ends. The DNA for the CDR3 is TGTGCCAGCAGCCAAGATCGGTGGGGGACCCAGTACTTC. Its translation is CASSQDRWGTQYF.

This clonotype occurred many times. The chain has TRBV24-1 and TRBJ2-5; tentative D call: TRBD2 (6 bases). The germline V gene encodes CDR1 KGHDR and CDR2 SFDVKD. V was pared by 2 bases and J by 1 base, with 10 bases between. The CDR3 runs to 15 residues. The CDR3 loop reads CATSDSASAQETQYF. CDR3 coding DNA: TGTGCCACCAGTGATTCGGCTAGCGCCCAAGAGACCCAGTACTTC.

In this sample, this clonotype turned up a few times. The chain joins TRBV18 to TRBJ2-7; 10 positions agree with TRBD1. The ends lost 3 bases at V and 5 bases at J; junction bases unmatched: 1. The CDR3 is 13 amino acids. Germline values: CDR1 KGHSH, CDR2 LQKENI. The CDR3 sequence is CASSPGQGNEQYV. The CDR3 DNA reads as TGTGCCAGCTCACCGGGACAGGGGAACGAGCAGTACGTC.